This T cell receptor (beta chain) derives from a study of T-cell reconstitution after alpha-beta-depleted transplantation in children. There are a few counts of this clonotype. Its antigen remains unknown. With 5 bases removed from V and 9 bases from J, the gap between germline ends came to 14 bases. The CDR3 loop spans 13 amino acids. Germline lookup yields CDR1 LGHNA and CDR2 YSLEER. General study points: T cells produced anew were the main source of T-cell counts and diversity one year after transplant. Reportedly, roughly two months post-transplant, alpha-beta T cells arose from several hundred expanded graft clones.

Using unique molecular identifiers, the investigators prepared the TCRbeta library. TCRdb fed the PCR reads into MiXCR, producing one record per CDR3 protein. The sample comprises some 350,000 distinct CDR3 sequences, 15% to 20% of which are singletons, and 35% to 50% rests with the top ten. The rearrangement links TRBV4-3 to TRBJ2-1; D perhaps matches TRBD1 (7 bases). The source is a male patient aged 2-10 years who had a stem cell transplant for acute lymphoblastic leukemia, so the T cells may come from the graft donor. Sequencing was performed on PBMCs, mostly from graft donor cells, taken 360 days after TCRalphabeta/CD19-depleted stem cell transplant. The CDR3 protein is CASSMAGGGEQFF. The CDR3 DNA follows: TGCGCCAGCAGCATGGCAGGGGGAGGTGAGCAGTTCTTC.